Listed below are T cell receptor beta chains from one sample, sequenced in a study of early stage breast cancer tumors. TCRdb's copy holds only in-frame clones and misses some; the assay was immunoSEQ multiplex PCR. The sample contains tens of thousands of clones, around 75% of which appear only once. The material sequenced was breast tumor tissue. All receptors come from a person in their thirties with breast cancer. CDR3s include the opening cysteine and the closing phenylalanine or tryptophan. Fields, in order: J gene, V gene, D gene, clone size, CDR3 DNA, CDR3 protein. The D gene is left open where the match is weak. Size tells how often a clone was seen (once, few, many) or the class of an expanded clone, and some rows leave it out.

>TRBJ1-1|TRBV6-4|-|-
TGTGCCAGCAGTATACCGACTGAAGCTTTCTTT
CASSIPTEAFF
>TRBJ2-3|TRBV5-4|TRBD2|-
TGTGCCAGCAGCTCTCCCGGGACTAGCCCAGATACGCAGTATTTT
CASSSPGTSPDTQYF
>TRBJ1-1|TRBV7-9|-|few
TGTGCCAGCAGCTTAGAGGTGGGCATGAACACTGAAGCTTTCTTT
CASSLEVGMNTEAFF
>TRBJ1-2|TRBV18|TRBD1|-
TGTGCCAGCTCCCACGGACAGGGGGTCGGCTACACCTTC
CASSHGQGVGYTF
>TRBJ2-5|TRBV11-2|-|-
TGTGCCAGCAGCTTAGGGGGAACTGATATCAGAGAGACCCAGTACTTC
CASSLGGTDIRETQYF
>TRBJ1-3|TRBV30|-|few
TGTGCCTGGAGTCCCGCAGCCGCTCTCTGGAGGAACACCATATATTTT
CAWSPAAALWRNTIYF
>TRBJ2-7|TRBV10-3|-|few
TGTGCCAGCGCAGAAGGCTACGAGCAGTACTTC
CASAEGYEQYF
>TRBJ2-7|TRBV10-3|TRBD2|-
TGTGCCATCAGTGAGACTAGCGGGAGCCCCTACGAGCAGTACTTC
CAISETSGSPYEQYF
>TRBJ2-5|TRBV2|TRBD2|-
TGTGCCAGCAGTGGACCGGGACTAGCGGGAGTAGGTCTAGAGACCCAGTACTTC
CASSGPGLAGVGLETQYF
>TRBJ1-2|TRBV7-9|-|-
TGTGCCAGCAGCCAGGCAGGGATACCCTATGGCTACACCTTC
CASSQAGIPYGYTF
>TRBJ2-1|TRBV5-1|-|-
TGCGCCAGCAGCTCAAAGGGACGAGACAATGAGCAGTTCTTC
CASSSKGRDNEQFF
>TRBJ2-7|TRBV7-2|TRBD1|few
TGTGCCAGCAGCTTAGTAGTGGGACAGGGAGGCTTCGAGCAGTACTTC
CASSLVVGQGGFEQYF
>TRBJ1-5|TRBV30|-|-
TGTGCCTGGAGCCGGGGTAAGGTTCAGCCCCAGCATTTT
CAWSRGKVQPQHF
>TRBJ2-4|TRBV29-1|TRBD1|-
TGCAGCGTTGAGGGACAGGGGCCCATTCAGTACTTC
CSVEGQGPIQYF
>TRBJ1-5|TRBV7-8|TRBD1|-
TGTGCCAGCAGCTTAGAGGCAGGGACAGGGAGGCAGCCCCAGCATTTT
CASSLEAGTGRQPQHF
>TRBJ2-7|TRBV7-9|TRBD1|-
TGTGCCAGCAGCTTCACGGGGGGACAGGGTACCTACGAGCAGTACTTC
CASSFTGGQGTYEQYF
>TRBJ2-7|TRBV12-5|TRBD2|-
TGTGCTAGTGGTTTGGTAAGCGGGCTAGCGGGCGCCTACGAGCAGTACTTC
CASGLVSGLAGAYEQYF